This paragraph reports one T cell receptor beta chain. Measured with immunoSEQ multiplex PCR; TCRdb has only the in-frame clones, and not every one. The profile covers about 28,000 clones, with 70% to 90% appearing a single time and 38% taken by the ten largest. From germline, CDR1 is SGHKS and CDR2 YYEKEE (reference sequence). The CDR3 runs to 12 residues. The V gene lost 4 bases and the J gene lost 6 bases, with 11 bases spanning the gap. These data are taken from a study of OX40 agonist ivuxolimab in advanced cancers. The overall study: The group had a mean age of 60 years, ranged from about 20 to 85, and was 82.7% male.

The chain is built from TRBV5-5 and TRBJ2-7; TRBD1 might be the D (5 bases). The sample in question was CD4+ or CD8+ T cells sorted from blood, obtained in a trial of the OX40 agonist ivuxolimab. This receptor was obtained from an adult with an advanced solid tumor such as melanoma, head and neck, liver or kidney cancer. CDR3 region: CASSLRRGEQYF. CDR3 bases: TGTGCCAGCAGCCTTCGAAGGGGCGAGCAGTACTTC.